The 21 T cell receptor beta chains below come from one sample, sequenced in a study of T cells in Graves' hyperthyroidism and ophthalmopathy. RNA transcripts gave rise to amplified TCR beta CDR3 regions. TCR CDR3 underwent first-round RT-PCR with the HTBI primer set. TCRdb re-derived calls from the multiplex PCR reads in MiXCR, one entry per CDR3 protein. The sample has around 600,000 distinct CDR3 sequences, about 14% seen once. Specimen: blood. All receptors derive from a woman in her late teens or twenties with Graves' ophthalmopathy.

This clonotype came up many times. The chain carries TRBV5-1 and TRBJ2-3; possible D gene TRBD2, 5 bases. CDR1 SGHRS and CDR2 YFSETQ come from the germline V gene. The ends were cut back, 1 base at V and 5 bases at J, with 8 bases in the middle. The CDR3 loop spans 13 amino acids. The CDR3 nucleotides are TGCGCCAGCAGCTTGTTGGGAGAAGATACGCAGTATTTT. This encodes CASSLLGEDTQYF.

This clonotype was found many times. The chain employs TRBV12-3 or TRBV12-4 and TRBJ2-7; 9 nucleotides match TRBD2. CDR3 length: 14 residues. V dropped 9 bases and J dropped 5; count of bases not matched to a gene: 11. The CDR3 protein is CASMRWVAGDEQYF. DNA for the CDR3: TGTGCCAGTATGAGGTGGGTAGCGGGAGACGAGCAGTACTTC.

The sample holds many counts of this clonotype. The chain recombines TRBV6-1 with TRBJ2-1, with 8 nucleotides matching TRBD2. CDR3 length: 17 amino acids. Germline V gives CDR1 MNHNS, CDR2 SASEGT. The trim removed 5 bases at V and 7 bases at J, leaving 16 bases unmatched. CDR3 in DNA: TGTGCCAGCAGTTACTCACTTACGGGAGGGCCTGGGAATGAGCAGTTCTTC. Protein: CASSYSLTGGPGNEQFF.

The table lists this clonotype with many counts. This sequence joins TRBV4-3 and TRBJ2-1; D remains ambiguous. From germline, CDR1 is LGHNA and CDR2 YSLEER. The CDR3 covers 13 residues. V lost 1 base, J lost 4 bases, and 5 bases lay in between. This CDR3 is CASSQVLYNEQFF. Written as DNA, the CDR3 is TGCGCCAGCAGCCAAGTACTGTACAATGAGCAGTTCTTC.

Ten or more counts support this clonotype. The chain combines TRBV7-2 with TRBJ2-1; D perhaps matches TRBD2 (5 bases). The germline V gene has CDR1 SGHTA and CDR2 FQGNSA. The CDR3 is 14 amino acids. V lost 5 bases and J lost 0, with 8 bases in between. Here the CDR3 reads CASSPDFSYNEQFF. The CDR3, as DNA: TGTGCCAGCAGCCCGGACTTCTCCTACAATGAGCAGTTCTTC.

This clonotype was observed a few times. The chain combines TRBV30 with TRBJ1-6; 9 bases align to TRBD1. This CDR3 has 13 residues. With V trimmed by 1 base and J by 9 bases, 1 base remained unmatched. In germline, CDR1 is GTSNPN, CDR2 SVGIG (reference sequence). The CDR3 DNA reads TGTGCCTGGAGTGGACAGGGGGTTTCACCCCTCCACTTT. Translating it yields CAWSGQGVSPLHF.

CDR3 sequence (DNA): TGTGCCATCAGTGAGTCTGCAACGGGGCAGGGGGCTGCTGGGGGCTACACCTTC. Translation: CAISESATGQGAAGGYTF. The chain joins TRBV10-3 to TRBJ1-2, with TRBD1 matching over 8 bases. The CDR3 runs to 18 residues. From germline, CDR1 is ENHRY and CDR2 SYGVKD. The trim removed 0 bases at V and 8 bases at J, leaving 17 bases unmatched.

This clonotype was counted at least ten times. The CDR3 region has the DNA TGTGCCAGCTCCCTACTAGGACAGGGGAGAGAAGCTTTCTTT. Protein product: CASSLLGQGREAFF. The V and J genes are TRBV28 and TRBJ1-1; 9 bases are shared with TRBD1. CDR1 MDHEN and CDR2 SYDVKM come from the germline V gene. This CDR3 contains 14 residues. Germline trimming cut 8 bases from V and 8 bases from J; bases unmatched to any gene: 12.

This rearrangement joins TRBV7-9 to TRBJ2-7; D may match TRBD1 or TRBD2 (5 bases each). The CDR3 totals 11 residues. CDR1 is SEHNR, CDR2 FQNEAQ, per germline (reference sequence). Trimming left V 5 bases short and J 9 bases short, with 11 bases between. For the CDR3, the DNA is TGTGCCAGCAGCATCGGGGCAGGGCAGTACTTC. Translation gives CASSIGAGQYF.

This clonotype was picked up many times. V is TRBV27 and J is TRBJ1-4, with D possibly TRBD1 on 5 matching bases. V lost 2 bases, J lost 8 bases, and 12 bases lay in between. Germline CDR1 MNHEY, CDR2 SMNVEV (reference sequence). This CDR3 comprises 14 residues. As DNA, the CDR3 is TGTGCCAGCAGTTTAATCGGGGGGTCCGAAAAACTGTTTTTT. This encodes CASSLIGGSEKLFF.

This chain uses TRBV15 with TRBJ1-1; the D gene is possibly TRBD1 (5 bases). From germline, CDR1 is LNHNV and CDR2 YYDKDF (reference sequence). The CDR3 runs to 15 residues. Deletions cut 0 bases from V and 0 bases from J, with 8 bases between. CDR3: CATSRDRAMNTEAFF. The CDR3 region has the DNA TGTGCCACCAGCAGAGACAGGGCTATGAACACTGAAGCTTTCTTT.

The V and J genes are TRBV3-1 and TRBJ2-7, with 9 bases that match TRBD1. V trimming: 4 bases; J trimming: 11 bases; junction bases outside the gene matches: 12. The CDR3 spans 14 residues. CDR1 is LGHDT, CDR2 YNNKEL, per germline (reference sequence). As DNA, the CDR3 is TGTGCCAGCAGCCCGGGGGGACAGGGCTGGAGAGAGTACTTC. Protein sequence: CASSPGGQGWREYF.

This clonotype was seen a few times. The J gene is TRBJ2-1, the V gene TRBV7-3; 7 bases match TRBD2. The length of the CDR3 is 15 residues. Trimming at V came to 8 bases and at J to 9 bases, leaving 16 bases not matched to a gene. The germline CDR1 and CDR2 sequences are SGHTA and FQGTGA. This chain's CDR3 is CASGYTTSSIGEQFF. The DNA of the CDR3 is TGTGCCAGCGGCTACACGACTAGCTCGATCGGTGAGCAGTTCTTC.

DNA of the CDR3: TGTGCCAGCAGCCCTCAACTCAGACTAGCGGGAGGGGGTGTAGATACGCAGTATTTT. The encoded protein is CASSPQLRLAGGGVDTQYF. The rearrangement uses TRBV11-2 and TRBJ2-3; 14 nucleotides agree with TRBD2. V lost 5 bases and J lost 5; bases outside the gene matches: 15. This CDR3 region has 19 residues. Germline loops: CDR1 SGHAT, CDR2 FQNNGV.

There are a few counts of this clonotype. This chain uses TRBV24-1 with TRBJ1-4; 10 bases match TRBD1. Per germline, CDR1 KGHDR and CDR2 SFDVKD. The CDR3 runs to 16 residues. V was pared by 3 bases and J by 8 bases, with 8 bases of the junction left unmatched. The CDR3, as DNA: TGTGCCACCAGTGATACCCGGGACAGGGGAAGAGAAAAACTGTTTTTT. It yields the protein CATSDTRDRGREKLFF.

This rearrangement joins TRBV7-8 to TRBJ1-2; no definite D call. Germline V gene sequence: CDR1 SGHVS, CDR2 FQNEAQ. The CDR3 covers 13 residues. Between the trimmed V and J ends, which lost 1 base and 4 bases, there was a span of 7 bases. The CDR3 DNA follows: TGTGCCAGCAGCTTAGAGCGGATCTATGGCTACACCTTC. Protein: CASSLERIYGYTF.

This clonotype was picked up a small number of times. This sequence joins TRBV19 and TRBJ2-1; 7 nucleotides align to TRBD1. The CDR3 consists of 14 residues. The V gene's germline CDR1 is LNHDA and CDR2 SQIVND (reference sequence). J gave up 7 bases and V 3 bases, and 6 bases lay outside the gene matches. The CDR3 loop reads CASSILTGLNEQFF. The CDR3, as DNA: TGTGCCAGTAGTATCCTGACAGGGTTGAATGAGCAGTTCTTC.

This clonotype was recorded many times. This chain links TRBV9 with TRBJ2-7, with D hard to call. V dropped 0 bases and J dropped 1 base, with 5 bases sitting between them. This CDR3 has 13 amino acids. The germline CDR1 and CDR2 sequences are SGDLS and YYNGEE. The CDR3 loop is CASSVGLSYEQYF. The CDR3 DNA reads TGTGCCAGCAGCGTAGGACTTTCCTACGAGCAGTACTTC.

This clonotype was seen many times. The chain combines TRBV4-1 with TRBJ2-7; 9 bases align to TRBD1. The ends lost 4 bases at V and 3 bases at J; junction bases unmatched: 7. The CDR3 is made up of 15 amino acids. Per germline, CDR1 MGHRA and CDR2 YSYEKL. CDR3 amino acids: CASSPGQGPYYEQYF. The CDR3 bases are TGCGCCAGCAGCCCGGGACAGGGTCCCTACTACGAGCAGTACTTC.

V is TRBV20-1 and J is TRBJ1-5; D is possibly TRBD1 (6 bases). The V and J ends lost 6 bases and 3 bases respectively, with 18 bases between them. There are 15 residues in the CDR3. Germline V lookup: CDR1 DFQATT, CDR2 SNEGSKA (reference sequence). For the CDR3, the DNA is TGCAGTGCCTCGGCAGGGGAAGTATTCAATCAGCCCCAGCATTTT. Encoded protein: CSASAGEVFNQPQHF.

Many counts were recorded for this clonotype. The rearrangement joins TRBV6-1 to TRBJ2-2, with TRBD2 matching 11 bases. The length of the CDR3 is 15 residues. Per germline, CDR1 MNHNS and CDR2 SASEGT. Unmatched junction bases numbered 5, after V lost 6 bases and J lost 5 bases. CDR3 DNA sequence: TGTGCCAGCAGACTAGCGGGAGAGCGGACCGGGGAGCTGTTTTTT. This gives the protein CASRLAGERTGELFF.